This is a list of T cell receptor beta chains from one sample in a study of human T cells and chemical hapten exposure. TCRdb re-derived calls from the RACE reads in MiXCR, one entry per CDR3 protein. Of approximately 340,000 distinct CDR3 sequences in the sample, 6% to 8.5% are singletons; the top ten hold less than 10%. Sequenced material: whole blood, taken in connection with sensitization to the hapten diphenylcyclopropenone (DPC). These receptors were obtained from a woman aged 18-30 years with alopecia areata. Some clones in this sample may be carry-over from other donors' samples. CDR3s leave out the opening cysteine and the closing phenylalanine or tryptophan.

v_gene: TRBV4-2; CDR3aa: ASSQDARETEAF
v_gene: TRBV4-3; CDR3aa: ASSRTGVGTDTQY
v_gene: TRBV29-1; CDR3aa: SVRAGDTQY
v_gene: TRBV5-4; CDR3aa: ASSGTGLSGTEAF
v_gene: TRBV7-8; CDR3aa: ASSLGTGRGESNQPQH
v_gene: TRBV7-9; CDR3aa: ASSSAEGLKRSLH
v_gene: TRBV4-3; CDR3aa: ASSQGVTFAGTYGYT
v_gene: TRBV20-1; CDR3aa: SASNLAGAAGAQY
v_gene: TRBV3-1; CDR3aa: ASSQEDAYGYT
v_gene: TRBV3-1; CDR3aa: ASSQRDGNTEAF
v_gene: TRBV7-2; CDR3aa: ASSYGTAIRPLH
v_gene: TRBV7-2; CDR3aa: ASSFHTGGPNYGYT